What follows describes a single TCR beta chain. As to time point: recipient sample about 28 days before transplant, after cytoreduction. This specimen comes from a study of T cell clonotyping in hematopoietic cell transplantation. Only in-frame clones appear in the TCRdb table, and some are missing; sequencing was by immunoSEQ multiplex PCR. The profile shows around 80,000 clones, almost 97% of them singletons. This receptor was obtained from a woman in her forties or fifties with acute myeloid leukemia. Some clones in this sample may be carry-over from other donors' samples. The specimen was peripheral blood mononuclear cells, collected before stem cell transplant.

The CDR3 DNA reads as TGTGCCAGCAGCTACGGGAGCACAGATACGCAGTATTTT. It encodes CASSYGSTDTQYF. The J gene is TRBJ2-3, the V gene TRBV6-6; D is uncertain. V was cut by 6 bases and J by 0 bases, with 7 bases left in between. The CDR3 has 13 amino acids. Germline V gene data show CDR1 as MNHNY and CDR2 as SVGAGI (reference sequence).